The 13 T cell receptor beta chains in this list originate from one sample, sequenced in a study of prognosis after radiotherapy for stage I lung cancer. The genomic DNA TCR beta CDR3 region underwent two rounds of multiplex PCR. Amplification in first-round PCR relied on primers specific to each TRBV and TRBJ gene. TCRdb reprocessed the multiplex PCR reads via MiXCR and lists one record per CDR3 protein. The data show fewer than 40,000 distinct CDR3 sequences, around a third seen once. This material consisted of PBMCs, taken before or after stereotactic body radiation therapy (not recorded which). These receptors were collected from a donor aged 50 or older with non-small cell lung cancer.

This clonotype has at least ten counts. V gene TRBV20-1 combines with J gene TRBJ1-1; a possible D gene is TRBD1 (5 bases). V was pared by 6 bases and J by 1 base, with 12 bases between. CDR1 is DFQATT and CDR2 is SNEGSKA in the germline V gene (reference sequence). The CDR3 has 13 residues. CDR3 sequence reads: CSALSTGNTEAFF. In nucleotides, the CDR3 is TGCAGTGCCCTTAGCACAGGGAACACTGAAGCTTTCTTT.

This clonotype was counted ten times or more. The chain carries TRBV5-4 and TRBJ1-1, with D uncertain. Germline lookup yields CDR1 SGHNT and CDR2 YYREEE (reference sequence). V lost 2 bases and J lost 6, with 11 bases in between. The CDR3 covers 13 residues. The CDR3 sequence is CASSFAGGSEAFF. The CDR3 bases are TGTGCCAGCAGCTTTGCCGGAGGGTCTGAAGCTTTCTTT.

This clonotype has a count of ten or more. The chain couples TRBV4-1 to TRBJ1-2; tentatively, D is TRBD1 (5 bases). The CDR3 sequence is 14 residues long. Trimming removed 1 base at V and 3 bases at J, with 9 bases between. The germline gives CDR1 MGHRA, CDR2 YSYEKL. The DNA of the CDR3 is TGCGCCAGCAGCCAAGGGACACGCTACTATGGCTACACCTTC. Its translation is CASSQGTRYYGYTF.

Only a few counts were recorded for this clonotype. A much larger clone lies a single base off, so this may be a read error. The chain uses TRBV6-1 and TRBJ1-4, with a weak D call TRBD1 (5 bases). The CDR3 has 17 residues. The V and J ends lost 7 bases and 1 base respectively, with 19 bases between them. The V gene's germline CDR1 is MNHNS and CDR2 SASEGT. The chain's CDR3 is CASNLKRGEGTNEKLFF. The CDR3, as DNA: TGTGCCAGCAATCTCAAGCGGGGGGAAGGAACTAATGAAAAACTGTTTTTT.

This clonotype turned up a few times. The chain joins TRBV28 to TRBJ2-2; no reliable D call. Germline lookup yields CDR1 MDHEN and CDR2 SYDVKM. This CDR3 has 12 amino acids. Deletions cut 5 bases from V and 4 bases from J, with 5 bases between. The CDR3 loop is CASSLPTGELFF. The CDR3 region has the DNA TGTGCCAGCAGTCTACCCACCGGGGAGCTGTTTTTT.

This clonotype appeared many times. V usage is TRBV6-2 or TRBV6-3 and J usage is TRBJ2-5; 7 bases align to TRBD1. Trimming at V came to 5 bases and at J to 4 bases, leaving 10 bases not matched to a gene. CDR1 is MNHEY, CDR2 SVGEGT, per germline. The CDR3 sequence is 15 residues long. The CDR3 DNA follows: TGTGCCAGCAGTCGGACAGGACCCCAGGGAGAGACCCAGTACTTC. This codes for CASSRTGPQGETQYF.

The chain carries TRBV3-1 and TRBJ1-5; D ambiguous. V shed 0 bases and J shed 6 bases, with 9 bases lying between them. Germline CDR1 reads LGHDT; CDR2 reads YNNKEL (reference sequence). This CDR3 is 14 amino acids long. For the CDR3, the DNA is TGTGCCAGCAGCCAAGATATTACCGGTCAGCCCCAGCATTTT. This encodes CASSQDITGQPQHF.

Comment on this clonotype: A clone one base away is much larger, so this may be a read error. The chain couples TRBV10-3 to TRBJ1-3; the match to TRBD1 covers 7 bases. Germline CDR1 reads ENHRY; CDR2 reads SYGVKD. V dropped 10 bases and J dropped 4; count of bases not matched to a gene: 10. The CDR3 sequence is 14 residues long. As DNA, the CDR3 is TGTGCCACCGCTGAGGGGGCGAGGGGAAACACCATATATTTT. Its translation is CATAEGARGNTIYF.

The chain couples TRBV4-2 to TRBJ1-1, with 7 bases fitting TRBD1. Germline V gives CDR1 LGHNA, CDR2 YNFKEQ. Unmatched junction bases numbered 4, after V lost 3 bases and J lost 0 bases. The length of the CDR3 is 15 residues. The CDR3 bases are TGTGCCAGCAGCCAGCAGGGGGGGATGAACACTGAAGCTTTCTTT. It is translated as CASSQQGGMNTEAFF.

This rearrangement joins TRBV27 to TRBJ2-2; no definite D call. The CDR3 has 13 amino acids. Germline-derived CDR1 and CDR2 are MNHEY and SMNVEV (reference sequence). Deletions cut 8 bases from V and 5 bases from J, with 12 bases between. CDR3 loop: CASLREVTGELFF. The CDR3, as DNA: TGTGCCAGCTTGAGAGAGGTTACCGGGGAGCTGTTTTTT.

This clonotype has ten or more counts. The V gene is TRBV20-1, the J gene TRBJ1-5, with 7 bases fitting TRBD1. Germline V gene lookup returns CDR1 DFQATT and CDR2 SNEGSKA (reference sequence). After removal of 5 bases from V and 0 bases from J, the junction contained 4 bases not matched to a gene. There are 14 residues in the CDR3. The CDR3 DNA sequence: TGCAGTGCTCCGGGACAGTATAGCAATCAGCCCCAGCATTTT. It translates to CSAPGQYSNQPQHF.

The rearrangement links TRBV5-4 to TRBJ1-2; maybe TRBD1 (6 bases). Trimming took 5 bases from V and 8 from J, leaving 22 bases between them. The CDR3 covers 15 residues. The germline CDR1 and CDR2 sequences are SGHNT and YYREEE (reference sequence). As DNA, the CDR3 is TGTGCCAGCAGACCAACCCGAACAGGGTTCGGAGGCTACACCTTC. Protein: CASRPTRTGFGGYTF.

This clonotype has ten or more counts. The chain combines TRBV20-1 with TRBJ2-7; either TRBD1 or TRBD2 may supply D (5 bases each). Trimming cost V 3 bases and J 0 bases, with 12 bases left between them. The CDR3 is made up of 14 amino acids. Germline loops: CDR1 DFQATT, CDR2 SNEGSKA (reference sequence). The CDR3 loop is CSASALGVSYEQYF. DNA of the CDR3: TGCAGTGCTAGTGCCCTGGGGGTCTCCTACGAGCAGTACTTC.